This section outlines one T cell receptor beta chain sequence together with its context. This clonotype was observed at least ten times. Its antigen has not been determined. Base qualities are not recorded, but no much larger clone differs from it by a single base. The library was built by means of RT-PCR. The sequencer listed for this sample is Illumina HiSeq 2500. The public reads were reprocessed in TCRdb via fastp at Q25 and MiXCR, keeping in-frame beta chains. Entries that share a CDR3 protein sequence are merged under the most common genes and DNA. The sample includes more than 200,000 distinct CDR3 sequences, with 9.5% to 15% observed a single time. The ten most abundant clones make up 7.5% to 10% of the sample. Measured from the cysteine to the phenylalanine, the CDR3 is 11 residues long. Only CDR3 DNA is held: 33 bases, read in frame from base 1. The germline V gene yields SGHRS for CDR1 and YFSETQ for CDR2. V is pared back by 3 bases and J by 5 bases, with 4 bases lying between the germline termini.

This specimen belongs to a study of response to subunit inactivated influenza vaccine (dated by TCRdb to between 2018 and 2020). Context from the whole study: Deep quantitative T cell receptor repertoire profiling was used in the study to track responses to a trivalent subunit inactivated influenza vaccine. Broad study findings and their caveats: The authors suggested that each seasonal influenza vaccination may recruit only a limited number of new T cells.

The sample in question was non-naive T cells sorted from PBMCs, obtained 14 to 15 days before vaccination. Taken with the paper, the label for cell subset or site translates to: memory T cell fraction. This TCR derives from a man between 45 and 60 years old who received an inactivated influenza vaccine. Donor details come from another sample of the same person, matched by shared clones. This chain joins TRBV5-1 to TRBJ2-3; no D gene can be assigned with confidence. The sequence in DNA is TGCGCCAGCAGCTCGCTAGATACGCAGTATTTT. It translates as CASSSLDTQYF.